Detailed here is one TCR beta chain. The CDR3 sequence is 15 residues long. Trimming cost V 6 bases and J 11 bases, with 20 bases left between them. CDR1 is MNHEY and CDR2 is SVGAGI in the germline V gene. This entry belongs to a study of cytomegalovirus exposure and HLA in healthy donors. The PCR had 60 Vbeta and 13 Jbeta primers. The table came from immunoSEQ multiplex PCR; TCRdb's copy has only in-frame clones and leaves some out. The data contain around 130,000 clones, 74% of them singletons. Specimen: PBMCs. This sequence originates from a man aged 35-49 years in good health and CMV-seropositive. The rearrangement links TRBV6-5 to TRBJ1-6; no firm D call. The CDR3 DNA sequence: TGTGCCAGCAGAAGACCGGTCCTTGAGGAGGCACCCCTCCACTTT. Amino acids: CASRRPVLEEAPLHF.